Described below is a single T cell receptor (beta chain) sequence and its context. Its specificity is not known. Use of 60 Vbeta and 13 Jbeta primers characterized the PCR. TCRdb's table, derived via immunoSEQ multiplex PCR, lists solely in-frame clones and lacks some. The table records 280,000 or so clones, around 90% of them present only once. The CDR3 runs to 14 residues. V dropped 4 bases and J dropped 8; count of bases not matched to a gene: 7. Germline V gene data show CDR1 as LNHNV and CDR2 as YYDKDF (reference sequence). The data derive from a study of cytomegalovirus exposure and HLA in healthy donors. Overall study results and limits: Sequencing depth roughly uniform across donors was assumed in presence/absence analyses. V- and J-gene trimming in TCR beta was tied to a missense DCLRE1C variant by an analysis performed later.

This sequence was found in a woman under 30 in good health and CMV-seronegative. The chain uses TRBV15 and TRBJ1-2; 10 nucleotides agree with TRBD1. Sequencing was done on a sample of PBMCs. The CDR3 DNA sequence: TGTGCCACCAGCATAGGGGACAGGGGCGACGGCTACACCTTC. It translates to CATSIGDRGDGYTF. Complete variable domain (other parts from reference TRBV15 and TRBJ1-2): DAMVIQNPRYQVTQFGKPVTLSCSQTLNHNVMYWYQQKSSQAPKLLFHYYDKDFNNEADTPDNFQSRRPNTSFCFLDIRSPGLGDTAMYLCATSIGDRGDGYTFGSGTRLTVV.